This entry describes one T cell receptor (beta chain). The antigen remains undetermined. The data were taken from a study of cytomegalovirus exposure and HLA in healthy donors. CDR1 and CDR2 from the germline V gene are MNHNS and SASEGT. V lost 10 bases to trimming and J lost 3 bases, with 18 bases between them. The CDR3 extends over 14 amino acids. TCRdb's table, derived via immunoSEQ multiplex PCR, lists solely in-frame clones and lacks some. The data show 150,000 to 200,000 clones, with about 81% seen just once and 1% to 1.5% held by the top ten. Study results and limitations: The study put some 150 TCR beta chains on its list as cytomegalovirus-associated.

The donors formed part of the approximately 120-subject validation cohort, distinct from the approximately 670-subject first cohort. The specimen sequenced was PBMCs. The V gene is TRBV6-1, the J gene TRBJ1-1; tentatively, D is TRBD1 (6 bases). This sequence originates from a woman in her twenties or thirties in good health and CMV-seronegative. CDR3 sequence: CATSGGAPDTEAFF. Here the CDR3 DNA reads TGTGCCACCTCGGGGGGCGCCCCTGACACTGAAGCTTTCTTT.